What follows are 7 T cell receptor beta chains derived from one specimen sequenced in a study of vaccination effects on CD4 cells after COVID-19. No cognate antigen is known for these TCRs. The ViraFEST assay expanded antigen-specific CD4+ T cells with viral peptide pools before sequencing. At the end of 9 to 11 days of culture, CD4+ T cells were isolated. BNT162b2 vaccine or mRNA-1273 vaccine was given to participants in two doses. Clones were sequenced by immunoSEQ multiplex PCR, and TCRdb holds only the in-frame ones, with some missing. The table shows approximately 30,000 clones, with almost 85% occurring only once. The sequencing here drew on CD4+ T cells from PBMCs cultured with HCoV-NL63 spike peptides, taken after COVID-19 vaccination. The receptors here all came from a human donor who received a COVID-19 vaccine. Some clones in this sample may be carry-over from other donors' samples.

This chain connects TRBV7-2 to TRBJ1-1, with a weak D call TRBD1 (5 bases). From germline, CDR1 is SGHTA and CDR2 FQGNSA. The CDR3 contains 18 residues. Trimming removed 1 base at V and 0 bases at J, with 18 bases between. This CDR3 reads CASSLVRPGWVLNTEAFF. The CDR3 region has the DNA TGTGCCAGCAGCTTAGTGAGGCCAGGGTGGGTTCTGAACACTGAAGCTTTCTTT.

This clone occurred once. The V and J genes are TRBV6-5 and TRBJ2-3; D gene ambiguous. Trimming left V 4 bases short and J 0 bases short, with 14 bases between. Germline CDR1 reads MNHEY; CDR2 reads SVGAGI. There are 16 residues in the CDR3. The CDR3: CASSSNSLISTDTQYF. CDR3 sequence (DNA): TGTGCCAGCAGTTCCAACAGCTTAATTAGCACAGATACGCAGTATTTT.

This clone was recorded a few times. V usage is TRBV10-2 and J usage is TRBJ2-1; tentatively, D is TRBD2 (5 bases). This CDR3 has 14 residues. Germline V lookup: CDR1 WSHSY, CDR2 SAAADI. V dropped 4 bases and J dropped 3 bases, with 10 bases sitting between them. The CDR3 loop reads CASSGSAGYNEQFF. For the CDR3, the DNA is TGCGCCAGCAGTGGGAGCGCGGGCTACAATGAGCAGTTCTTC.

The CDR3 region has the DNA TGCGCCAGCAGCCAAGATGGGAGGGTTTGGGCCTATGGCTACACCTTC. Translation gives CASSQDGRVWAYGYTF. The V gene is TRBV4-3, the J gene TRBJ1-2; D gene unclear. V was trimmed by 0 bases and J by 4 bases, leaving 15 bases between them. The germline gives CDR1 LGHNA, CDR2 YSLEER. The CDR3 sequence is 16 residues long.

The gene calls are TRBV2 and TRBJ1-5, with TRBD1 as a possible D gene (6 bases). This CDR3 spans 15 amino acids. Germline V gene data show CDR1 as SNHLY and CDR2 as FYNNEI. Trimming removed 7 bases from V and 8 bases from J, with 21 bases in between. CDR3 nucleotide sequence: TGTGCCAGCAAGGGACACGGGCCGGGCGGTGAGCCCCAGCATTTT. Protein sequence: CASKGHGPGGEPQHF.

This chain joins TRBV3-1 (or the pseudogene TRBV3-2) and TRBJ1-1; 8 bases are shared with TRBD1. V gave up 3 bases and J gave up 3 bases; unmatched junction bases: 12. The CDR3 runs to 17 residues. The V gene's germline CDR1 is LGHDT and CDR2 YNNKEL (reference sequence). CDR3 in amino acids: CASSQKSGGVSDTEAFF. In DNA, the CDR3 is TGTGCCAGCAGCCAGAAGTCAGGGGGCGTTTCGGACACTGAAGCTTTCTTT.

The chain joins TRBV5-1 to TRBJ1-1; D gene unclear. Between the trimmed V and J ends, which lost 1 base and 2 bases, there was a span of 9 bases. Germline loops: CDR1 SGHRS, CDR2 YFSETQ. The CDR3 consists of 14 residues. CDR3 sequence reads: CASSLTPGNTEAFF. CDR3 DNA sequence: TGCGCCAGCAGCTTGACCCCAGGTAACACTGAAGCTTTCTTT.